A selection of T cell receptor beta chains follows, all from one sample in a study of cytomegalovirus exposure and HLA in healthy donors. Some clones are missing from TCRdb's copy, which holds only in-frame ones; the method was immunoSEQ multiplex PCR. This table has roughly 120,000 clones, about three quarters appearing once. Sequencing was carried out using PBMCs. These receptors were collected from an older woman in good health and CMV-seropositive. CDR3s include the opening cysteine and the closing phenylalanine or tryptophan. The D gene is left open where the match is weak. Clone size is stated in some rows and not others, as once, few, many or a class when expanded.

CASSGGVTTDTQYF TGTGCCAGCAGCGGCGGGGTTACCACAGATACGCAGTATTTT TRBV9 14 . . TRBJ2-3
CASSSQTGGNYGYTF TGTGCCAGCAGCTCCCAGACCGGGGGTAACTATGGCTACACCTTC TRBV7-2 15 . . TRBJ1-2
CASSYGTGLGNTIYF TGTGCCAGCAGTTACGGGACAGGGCTAGGAAACACCATATATTTT TRBV6-5 15 . TRBD1 TRBJ1-3
CASSPGTGEGYGYTF TGTGCCAGCTCACCAGGGACAGGGGAGGGCTATGGCTACACCTTC TRBV18 15 once TRBD1 TRBJ1-2
CARRSDRGPREQYF TGTGCCAGAAGGTCCGACAGGGGGCCGCGTGAGCAGTACTTC TRBV5-3 14 few TRBD1 TRBJ2-7
CASSQAGGMGTEAFF TGTGCCAGCAGCCAAGCGGGGGGAATGGGCACTGAAGCTTTCTTT TRBV9 15 . . TRBJ1-1
CASSSWKRGYTGELFF TGTGCCAGCAGCTCGTGGAAAAGGGGCTACACCGGGGAGCTGTTTTTT TRBV11-1 16 . . TRBJ2-2
CASSAQVRNEQFF TGTGCCAGCAGTGCTCAAGTGAGGAATGAGCAGTTCTTC TRBV2 13 . . TRBJ2-1
CASSLAGLAGVSEQFF TGTGCCAGCAGCTTAGCTGGGCTAGCGGGAGTCTCGGAGCAGTTCTTC TRBV11-3 16 . TRBD2 TRBJ2-1
CASSEITGTAPYEQYF TGTGCCAGCAGTGAGATAACCGGGACAGCCCCCTACGAGCAGTACTTC TRBV6-1 16 few TRBD1 TRBJ2-7
CAWMPWSGNHEQYF TGTGCCTGGATGCCTTGGAGCGGGAACCACGAGCAGTACTTC TRBV30 14 . TRBD2 TRBJ2-7
CASSPRQLAANTGELFF TGCGCCAGCAGCCCACGGCAACTAGCGGCGAACACCGGGGAGCTGTTTTTT TRBV5-1 17 once TRBD2 TRBJ2-2
CASSLGRSVSTLHF TGTGCCAGCAGCTTGGGACGGTCAGTTAGCACCCTCCACTTT TRBV5-6 14 . . TRBJ1-6
CASSGQKYNSPLHF TGTGCCAGCAGTGGACAGAAGTATAATTCACCCCTCCACTTT TRBV6-5 14 . . TRBJ1-6
CASSLVSAGGPGYTF TGCGCCAGCAGCTTGGTGAGCGCGGGGGGGCCTGGCTACACCTTC TRBV5-1 15 few . TRBJ1-2
CASSLGRPGTGDSPLHF TGTGCCAGCAGTTTAGGGAGGCCCGGGACAGGGGATTCACCCCTCCACTTT TRBV27 17 . TRBD1 TRBJ1-6
CASSLGPQGGYGYTF TGTGCCAGCAGCTTAGGCCCTCAGGGGGGCTATGGCTACACCTTC TRBV7-2 15 . TRBD1 TRBJ1-2
CASSYAGGSVYEQYF TGTGCCAGCAGTTACGCAGGGGGTTCCGTCTACGAGCAGTACTTC TRBV6-5 15 . TRBD1 TRBJ2-7
CASSLGGTGGTGANVLTF TGTGCCAGCAGCTTGGGAGGGACAGGGGGGACCGGGGCCAACGTCCTGACTTTC TRBV7-3 18 . TRBD1 TRBJ2-6
CAISESLGQSATNEKLFF TGTGCCATCAGTGAAAGCCTTGGGCAGAGTGCAACTAATGAAAAACTGTTTTTT TRBV10-3 18 . . TRBJ1-4
CASSPGTAASYGYTF TGTGCCAGCAGCCCCGGGACAGCGGCGTCCTATGGCTACACCTTC TRBV27 15 . TRBD1 TRBJ1-2
CASSGLAARGNEQFF TGTGCCAGCAGTGGACTAGCCGCCCGGGGGAATGAGCAGTTCTTC TRBV2 15 . TRBD2 TRBJ2-1